The TCR beta chain under discussion was sequenced for a study of T cell responses to AZD1222 COVID-19 vaccine. General study results and limits: Repertoires were collected only later (after the peak T cell response had occurred).

Germline V gene lookup returns CDR1 SGHNT and CDR2 YYREEE (reference sequence). Trimming took off 4 bases at V and 2 bases at J, with 3 bases between the two ends. The CDR3 is 11 residues long. A word on this clone: Its antigen is as yet unknown.

Measured with immunoSEQ multiplex PCR; TCRdb has only the in-frame clones, and not every one. The sample gives 200,000 or so clones, approximately 95% of which show up once; approximately 1% is in the top ten. This sequence joins TRBV5-4 and TRBJ2-5, with D unresolved. The TCR originated in an adult who received the AZD1222 COVID-19 vaccine. The sample here was peripheral blood, taken 28 days after the second AZD1222 dose. The CDR3 reads CASSVQETQYF. CDR3 bases: TGTGCCAGCAGCGTACAAGAGACCCAGTACTTC.